This TCR beta chain was retrieved from a study of cytomegalovirus exposure and HLA in healthy donors. Overall study results and limits: Available immune exposure information covered CMV serostatus only.

About this clone itself: What it recognizes is unknown. Mismatch with germline at one junction end may stem from a read error.

The CDR3 has 12 residues. Germline V lookup: CDR1 KGHSH, CDR2 LQKENI. The PCR had 60 Vbeta and 13 Jbeta primers. Method: immunoSEQ multiplex PCR; TCRdb's copy keeps in-frame clones and lacks some. The sample has under 200,000 clones, about 88% seen once. The sequenced material came from PBMCs. This chain joins TRBV18 and TRBJ1-2; TRBD1 agrees at 9 bases. The sequence derives from a woman aged 18-29 years in good health and CMV-seronegative. The CDR3 protein is CASSPIQGTGPF. CDR3 bases: TGTGCCAGCTCACCCATCCAAGGGACAGGGCCCTTC.